The 5 T cell receptor beta chains below come from one sample, sequenced in a study of cytomegalovirus exposure and HLA in healthy donors (dated by TCRdb to the late 2010s). Library prep was done by the immunoSEQ multiplex PCR assay. A mixture of 60 forward primers for TCR Vbeta segments and 13 reverse primers for TCR Jbeta segments was used in the multiplex PCR. Drawn from immuneACCESS, this table holds only the in-frame rearrangements with V and J called that TCRdb kept. Clones are partly lost; checked studies trace under half to an unresolved V gene and leave the rest unexplained. Across this sample there are roughly 100,000 clones, with approximately 85% seen only once. 3% to 4% of the sample lies in the top ten. Source material: PBMCs. The receptor set was obtained from a young man in good health and CMV-seronegative.

The gene calls are TRBV4-1 and TRBJ1-5; a weak D match, TRBD1 (5 bases). The CDR3 totals 13 residues. CDR1 is MGHRA, CDR2 YSYEKL, per germline. V was shortened by 4 bases and J by 4 bases, with 8 bases between the two germline ends. CDR3 sequence reads: CASSRDRNQPQHF. Here the CDR3 DNA reads TGCGCCAGCAGCCGCGACAGAAATCAGCCCCAGCATTTT.

The chain couples TRBV29-1 to TRBJ1-2, with a possible D match to TRBD1 (6 bases). Trimming pared 6 bases from V and 7 bases from J, leaving 15 bases between. The length of the CDR3 is 12 residues. Germline-derived CDR1 and CDR2 are SQVTM and ANQGSEA. The CDR3 loop reads CSVQRGGLGYTF. Written as DNA, the CDR3 is TGCAGCGTCCAAAGGGGGGGTCTTGGCTACACCTTC.

The J gene is TRBJ2-7, the V gene TRBV15; D not certain. The V gene's germline CDR1 is LNHNV and CDR2 YYDKDF (reference sequence). The CDR3 has 14 residues. The V end was cut by 0 bases, the J end by 1 base, with 7 bases between. CDR3 amino acids: CATSRDRSSYEQYF. In DNA, the CDR3 is TGTGCCACCAGCAGAGATCGCAGTTCCTACGAGCAGTACTTC.

This chain connects TRBV29-1 to TRBJ1-3; maybe TRBD1 (5 bases). V shed 4 bases and J shed 4 bases, with 11 bases lying between them. Per the germline V gene, CDR1 is SQVTM and CDR2 is ANQGSEA. This CDR3 spans 13 amino acids. The CDR3 region has the DNA TGCAGCGTTGGTACAGGCCTCGGAAACACCATATATTTT. Protein: CSVGTGLGNTIYF.

The rearrangement uses TRBV7-3 and TRBJ2-3; 8 bases are shared with TRBD1. The V gene's germline CDR1 is SGHTA and CDR2 FQGTGA. There are 14 residues in the CDR3. V lost 4 bases, J lost 4 bases, and 4 bases stayed unmatched. The CDR3 region is CASSSDREADTQYF. Written as DNA, the CDR3 is TGTGCCAGCAGCTCGGACAGGGAGGCAGATACGCAGTATTTT.